The sequence of this T cell receptor (beta chain) was determined in a study of T cell responses to AZD1222 COVID-19 vaccine. Generated by immunoSEQ multiplex PCR, the TCRdb table keeps only in-frame clones and is missing some. The sample holds approximately 71,000 clones; about three quarters are singletons and the top ten take roughly 12%. V gave up 5 bases and J gave up 4 bases; unmatched junction bases: 7. Germline CDR1 reads SGHRS; CDR2 reads YFSETQ. The CDR3 is 15 amino acids. Study-level points and caveats: Among those given AZD1222, only five or six were seropositive at baseline. Regions 160-218 and 743-854 dominated among vaccine-associated CD4 TCRs spanning spike.

A word on this clone: Its antigen remains unidentified.

The sample was peripheral blood, taken on day 0 of AZD1222 vaccination. The V gene is TRBV5-1, the J gene TRBJ2-3, with TRBD2 matching over 10 bases. The sequence came from an adult in good health. The CDR3 sequence is CASRRASGSADTQYF. CDR3 in DNA: TGCGCCAGCAGGCGGGCTAGCGGGAGCGCAGATACGCAGTATTTT. Filled out from reference TRBV5-1 and TRBJ2-3, the complete variable domain reads KAGVTQTPRYLIKTRGQQVTLSCSPISGHRSVSWYQQTPGQGLQFLFEYFSETQRNKGNFPGRFSGRQFSNSRSEMNVSTLELGDSALYLCASRRASGSADTQYFGPGTRLTVL.